The 11 T cell receptor beta chains below all came from one sample that was sequenced in a study of beta chain features in type 1 diabetes. General observations from the study: TCRB CDR3s from Type 1 diabetes patients were moderately but significantly shorter in all four CD4+ subsets.

Their antigen targets remain unknown. Expressed TCRB transcripts got sequenced, as all isolated RNA was reverse transcribed. The repertoire was sequenced with immunoSEQ multiplex PCR; TCRdb's copy has only in-frame clones and lacks some. The sample lists 600,000 or so clones, more than 13% seen once, with approximately 0.043% in the top ten. Sequencing was carried out using naive CD4+ T cells from blood. The receptors shown here come from a young man with type 1 diabetes.

The sample holds a few counts of this clone. V gene TRBV7-9 combines with J gene TRBJ2-5; TRBD2 aligns across 7 bases. The CDR3 sequence is 12 residues long. V shed 7 bases, J shed 4 bases, and the junction held 3 bases outside the gene matches. Germline CDR1 and CDR2: SEHNR and FQNEAQ (reference sequence). The CDR3 loop is CASTPGGETQYF. CDR3 nucleotides: TGTGCCAGCACCCCGGGAGGAGAGACCCAGTACTTC. Filled out from reference TRBV7-9 and TRBJ2-5, the complete variable domain reads DTGVSQNPRHKITKRGQNVTFRCDPISEHNRLYWYRQTLGQGPEFLTYFQNEAQLEKSRLLSDRFSAERPKGSFSTLEIQRTEQGDSAMYLCASTPGGETQYFGPGTRLLVL.

This clone has more than one count but fewer than ten. The chain employs TRBV7-3 and TRBJ2-1; 9 bases fit TRBD2. The V and J ends lost 0 bases and 1 base, in that order; junction bases with no gene match: 1. Germline assignment: CDR1 SGHTA and CDR2 FQGTGA. CDR3 length equals 16 residues. The CDR3 DNA reads as TGTGCCAGCAGCTTAACTGCGGGGGGGTCCTACAATGAGCAGTTCTTC. Protein sequence: CASSLTAGGSYNEQFF.

This clone occurred a few times. The CDR3 here is CASSLPGTTAYEQYF. As DNA, the CDR3 is TGTGCCAGCAGTTTGCCCGGGACAACGGCCTACGAGCAGTACTTC. The chain has TRBV6-6 and TRBJ2-7; weak D call: TRBD1 (6 bases). The CDR3 runs 15 residues. Germline V lookup: CDR1 MNHNY, CDR2 SVGAGI (reference sequence). The V and J ends lost 4 bases and 2 bases respectively, with 15 bases between them.

This clone was observed a handful of times. The rearrangement links TRBV7-2 to TRBJ2-1; D unclear. The CDR3 length is 14 residues. V lost 3 bases and J 6 bases, leaving 12 bases between the germline ends. Germline-derived CDR1 and CDR2 are SGHTA and FQGNSA. CDR3 sequence: CASSFGLLGNEQFF. Here the CDR3 DNA reads TGTGCCAGCAGCTTTGGGCTCCTAGGCAATGAGCAGTTCTTC.

The V call is TRBV5-6, the J call TRBJ1-4, with D tentatively TRBD1 (6 bases). CDR1 is SGHDT, CDR2 YYEEEE, per germline. Trimming took 4 bases from V and 6 from J, leaving 16 bases between them. There are 15 residues in the CDR3. The CDR3, as DNA: TGTGCCAGCAGCCGCAATTGGGGGGCAGATGAAAAACTGTTTTTT. It encodes CASSRNWGADEKLFF.

This clone was seen more than once but under ten times. The chain combines TRBV6-1 with TRBJ2-2, with unresolved D. Trimming pared 2 bases from V and 4 bases from J, leaving 17 bases between. Germline-derived CDR1 and CDR2 are MNHNS and SASEGT. The CDR3 covers 17 residues. The CDR3 reads CASSESTGGLTTGELFF. For the CDR3, the DNA is TGTGCCAGCAGTGAATCAACCGGTGGCCTAACCACCGGGGAGCTGTTTTTT.

This clone has more than one count but fewer than ten. CDR3 coding DNA: TGCGCCAGCAGCCAAGGACAACTAAATGAAAAACTGTTTTTT. Translating gives CASSQGQLNEKLFF. The genes are TRBV5-1 and TRBJ1-4; tentative D call: TRBD1 (5 bases). This CDR3 is 14 amino acids long. V gave up 4 bases and J gave up 5 bases, with 12 bases separating them. The V gene's germline CDR1 is SGHRS and CDR2 YFSETQ.

As to this clone: Other DNA sequences in this sample translate to the same CDR3. This chain uses TRBV5-1 with TRBJ2-3, with D perhaps TRBD1 (6 bases). The germline gives CDR1 SGHRS, CDR2 YFSETQ. Trimming shortened V by 0 bases and J by 4 bases, and 9 bases separated the two germline ends. This CDR3 spans 14 amino acids. This CDR3 is CASSLVAGADTQYF. CDR3 DNA: TGCGCCAGCAGCTTGGTCGCAGGGGCAGATACGCAGTATTTT.

This clone was detected only a few times. This chain connects TRBV30 to TRBJ2-3; tentative D call: TRBD2 (5 bases). Germline V gene data show CDR1 as GTSNPN and CDR2 as SVGIG (reference sequence). V was clipped by 0 bases and J by 4 bases, with 20 bases between them. There are 17 residues in the CDR3. The CDR3 protein is CAWSVRSRLMGADTQYF. The DNA for the CDR3 is TGTGCCTGGAGTGTCCGGAGCCGACTCATGGGAGCAGATACGCAGTATTTT. Complete variable domain (other parts from reference TRBV30 and TRBJ2-3): SQTIHQWPATLVQPVGSPLSLECTVEGTSNPNLYWYRQAAGRGLQLLFYSVGIGQISSEVPQNLSASRPQDRQFILSSKKLLLSDSGFYLCAWSVRSRLMGADTQYFGPGTRLTVL.

The CDR3 DNA sequence: TGTGCCAGCAGGCCGTCTAGCGGGAGCAATGAGCAGTTCTTC. Residues: CASRPSSGSNEQFF. The genes are TRBV5-6 and TRBJ2-1; 10 bases match TRBD2. The CDR3 covers 14 residues. Germline V gene data show CDR1 as SGHDT and CDR2 as YYEEEE. V shed 5 bases and J 6 bases; nucleotides not matched to a gene: 5.

This clone was seen only a few times. J is TRBJ2-7 and V is TRBV30; TRBD1 is a possible D gene (5 bases). Trimming shortened V by 2 bases and J by 2 bases, and 10 bases separated the two germline ends. The CDR3 runs to 13 residues. Germline V gene data show CDR1 as GTSNPN and CDR2 as SVGIG (reference sequence). CDR3 amino acids: CAWSKGRPYEQYF. CDR3 DNA: TGTGCCTGGAGTAAGGGGCGCCCCTACGAGCAGTACTTC.